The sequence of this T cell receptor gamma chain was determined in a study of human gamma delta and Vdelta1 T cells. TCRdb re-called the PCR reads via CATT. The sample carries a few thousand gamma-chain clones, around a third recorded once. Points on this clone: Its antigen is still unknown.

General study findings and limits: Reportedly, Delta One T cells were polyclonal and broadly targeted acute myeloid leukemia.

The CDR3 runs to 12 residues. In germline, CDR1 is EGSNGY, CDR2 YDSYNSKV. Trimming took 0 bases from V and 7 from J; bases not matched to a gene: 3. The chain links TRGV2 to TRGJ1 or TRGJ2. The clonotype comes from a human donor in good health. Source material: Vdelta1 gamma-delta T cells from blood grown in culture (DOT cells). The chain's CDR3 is CATWDGQYKKLF. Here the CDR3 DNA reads TGTGCCACCTGGGACGGGCAATATAAGAAACTCTTT.